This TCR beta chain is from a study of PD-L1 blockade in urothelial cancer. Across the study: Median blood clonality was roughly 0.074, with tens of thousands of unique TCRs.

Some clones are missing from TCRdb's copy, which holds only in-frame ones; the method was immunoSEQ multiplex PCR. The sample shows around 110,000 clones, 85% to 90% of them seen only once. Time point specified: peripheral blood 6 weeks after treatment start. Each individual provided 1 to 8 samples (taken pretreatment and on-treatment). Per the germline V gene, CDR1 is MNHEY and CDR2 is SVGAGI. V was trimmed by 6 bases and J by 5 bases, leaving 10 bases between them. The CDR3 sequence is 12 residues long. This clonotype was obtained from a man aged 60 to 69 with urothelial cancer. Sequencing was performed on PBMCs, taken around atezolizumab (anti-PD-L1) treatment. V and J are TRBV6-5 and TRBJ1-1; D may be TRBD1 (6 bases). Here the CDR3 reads CASSKGGTEAFF. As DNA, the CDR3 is TGTGCCAGCAGCAAGGGGGGGACTGAAGCTTTCTTT.